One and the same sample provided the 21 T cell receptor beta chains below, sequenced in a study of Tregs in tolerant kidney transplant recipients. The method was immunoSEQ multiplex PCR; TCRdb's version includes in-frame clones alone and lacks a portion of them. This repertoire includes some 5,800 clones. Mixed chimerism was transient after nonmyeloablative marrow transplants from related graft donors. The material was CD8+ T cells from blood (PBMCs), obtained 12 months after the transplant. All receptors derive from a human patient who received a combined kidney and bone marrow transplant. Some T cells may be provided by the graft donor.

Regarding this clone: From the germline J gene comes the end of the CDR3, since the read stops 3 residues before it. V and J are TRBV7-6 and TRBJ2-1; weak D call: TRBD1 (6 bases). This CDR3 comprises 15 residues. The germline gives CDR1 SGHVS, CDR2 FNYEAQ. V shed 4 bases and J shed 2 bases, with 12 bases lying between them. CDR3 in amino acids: CASSSHRETYNEQFF. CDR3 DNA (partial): TGTGCCAGCAGCTCACACAGGGAAACCTACAATGAG.

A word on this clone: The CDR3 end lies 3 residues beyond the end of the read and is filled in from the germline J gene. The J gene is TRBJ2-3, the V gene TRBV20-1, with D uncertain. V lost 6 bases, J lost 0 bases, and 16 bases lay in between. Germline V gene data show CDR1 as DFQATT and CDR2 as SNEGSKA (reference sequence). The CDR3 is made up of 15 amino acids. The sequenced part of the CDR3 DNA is TGCAGTGCCATTCCCCTGACGACTAGCACAGATACG. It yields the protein CSAIPLTTSTDT. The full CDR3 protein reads CSAIPLTTSTDTQYF.

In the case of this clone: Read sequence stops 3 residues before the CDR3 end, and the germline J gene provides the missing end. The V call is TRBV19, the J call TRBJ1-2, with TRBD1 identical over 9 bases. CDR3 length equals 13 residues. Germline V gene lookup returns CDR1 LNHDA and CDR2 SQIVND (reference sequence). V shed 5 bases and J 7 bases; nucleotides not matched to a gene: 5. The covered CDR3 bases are TGTGCCAGTAGTTCCCGGGACAGGGTTGGC. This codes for CASSSRDRVG. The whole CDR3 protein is CASSSRDRVGYTF.

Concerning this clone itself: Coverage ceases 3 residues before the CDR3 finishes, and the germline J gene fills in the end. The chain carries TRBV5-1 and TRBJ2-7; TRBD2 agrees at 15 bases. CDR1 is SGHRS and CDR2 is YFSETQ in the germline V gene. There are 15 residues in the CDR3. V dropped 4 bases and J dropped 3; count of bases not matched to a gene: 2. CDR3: CASSPGLAGGYEQYF. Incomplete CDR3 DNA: TGCGCCAGCAGCCCGGGACTAGCGGGAGGCTACGAG.

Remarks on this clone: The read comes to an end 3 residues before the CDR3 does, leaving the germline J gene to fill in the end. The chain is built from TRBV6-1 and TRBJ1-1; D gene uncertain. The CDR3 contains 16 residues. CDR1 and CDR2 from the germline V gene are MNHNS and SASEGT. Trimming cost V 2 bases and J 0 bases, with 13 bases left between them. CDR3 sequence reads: CASSEFSYFMNTEAFF. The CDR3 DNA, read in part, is TGTGCCAGCAGTGAATTTTCTTACTTCATGAACACTGAA.

The part of the CDR3 DNA that was read is TGTGCCAGCAGCCCCTCCCCACTAGCAGACAATGAG. The encoded protein is CASSPSPLADNE. The CDR3 as a whole reads CASSPSPLADNEQFF. This chain connects TRBV16 to TRBJ2-1; D possibly corresponds to TRBD2 (6 bases). The read halts 3 residues ahead of the CDR3 end, with the missing end drawn from the germline J gene. Trimming shortened V by 4 bases and J by 5 bases, and 15 bases separated the two germline ends. CDR3 size: 15 residues. Germline V gene data show CDR1 as KGHSY and CDR2 as FQNENV.

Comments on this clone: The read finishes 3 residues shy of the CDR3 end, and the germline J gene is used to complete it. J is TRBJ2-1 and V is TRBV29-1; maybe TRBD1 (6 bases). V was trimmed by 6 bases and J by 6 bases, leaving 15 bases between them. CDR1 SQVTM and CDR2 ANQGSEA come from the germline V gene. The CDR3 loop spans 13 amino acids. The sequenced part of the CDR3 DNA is TGCAGCGTCCTGACAGGAGAAGGCAATGAG. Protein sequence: CSVLTGEGNE. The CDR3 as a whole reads CSVLTGEGNEQFF.

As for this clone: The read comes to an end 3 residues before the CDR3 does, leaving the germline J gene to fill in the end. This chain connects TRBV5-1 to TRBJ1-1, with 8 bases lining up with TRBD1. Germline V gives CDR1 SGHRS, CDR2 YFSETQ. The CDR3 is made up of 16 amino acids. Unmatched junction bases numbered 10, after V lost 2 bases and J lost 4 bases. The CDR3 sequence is CASSFYIGQGSTEAFF. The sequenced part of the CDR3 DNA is TGCGCCAGCAGCTTTTATATAGGACAGGGCTCCACTGAA.

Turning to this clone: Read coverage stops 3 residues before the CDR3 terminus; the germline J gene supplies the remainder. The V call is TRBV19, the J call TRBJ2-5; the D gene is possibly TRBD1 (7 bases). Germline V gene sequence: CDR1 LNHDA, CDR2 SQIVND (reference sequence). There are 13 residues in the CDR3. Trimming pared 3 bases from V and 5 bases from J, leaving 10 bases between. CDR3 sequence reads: CASSIQGGETQYF. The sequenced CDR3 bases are TGTGCCAGTAGTATCCAGGGGGGTGAGACC.

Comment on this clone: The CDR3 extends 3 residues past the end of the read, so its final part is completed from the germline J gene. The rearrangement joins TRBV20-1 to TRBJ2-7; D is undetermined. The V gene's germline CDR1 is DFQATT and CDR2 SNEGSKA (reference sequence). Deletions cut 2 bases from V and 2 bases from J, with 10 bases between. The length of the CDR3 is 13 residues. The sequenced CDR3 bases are TGCAGTGCTAGAAGGGCAGCTACCTACGAG. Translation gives CSARRAATYE. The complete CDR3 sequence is CSARRAATYEQYF.

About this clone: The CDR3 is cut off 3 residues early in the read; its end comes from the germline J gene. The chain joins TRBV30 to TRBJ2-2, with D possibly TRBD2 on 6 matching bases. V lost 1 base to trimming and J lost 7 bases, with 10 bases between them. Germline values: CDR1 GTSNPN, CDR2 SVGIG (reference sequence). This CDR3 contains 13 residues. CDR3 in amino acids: CAWSGAGFGELFF. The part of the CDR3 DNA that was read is TGTGCCTGGAGTGGAGCGGGTTTCGGGGAG.

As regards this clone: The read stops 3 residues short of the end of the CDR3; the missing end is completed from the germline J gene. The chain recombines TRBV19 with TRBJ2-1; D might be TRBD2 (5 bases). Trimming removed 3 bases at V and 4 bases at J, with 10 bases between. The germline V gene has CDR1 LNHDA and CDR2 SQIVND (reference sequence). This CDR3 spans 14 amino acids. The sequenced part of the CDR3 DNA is TGTGCCAGTAGTATGGGCGGGCTATACAATGAG. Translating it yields CASSMGGLYNE. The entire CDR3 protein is CASSMGGLYNEQFF. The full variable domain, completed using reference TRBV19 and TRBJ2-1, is DGGITQSPKYLFRKEGQNVTLSCEQNLNHDAMYWYRQDPGQGLRLIYYSQIVNDFQKGDIAEGYSVSREKKESFPLTVTSAQKNPTAFYLCASSMGGLYNEQFFGPGTRLTVL.

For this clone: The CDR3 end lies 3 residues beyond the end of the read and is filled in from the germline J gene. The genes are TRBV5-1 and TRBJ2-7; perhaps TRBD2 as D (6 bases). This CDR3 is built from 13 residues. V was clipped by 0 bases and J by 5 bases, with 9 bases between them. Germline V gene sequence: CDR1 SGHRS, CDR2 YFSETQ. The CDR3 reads CASSLAGVDEQYF. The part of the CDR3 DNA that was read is TGCGCCAGCAGCTTGGCGGGGGTAGACGAG. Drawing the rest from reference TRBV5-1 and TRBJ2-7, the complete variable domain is KAGVTQTPRYLIKTRGQQVTLSCSPISGHRSVSWYQQTPGQGLQFLFEYFSETQRNKGNFPGRFSGRQFSNSRSEMNVSTLELGDSALYLCASSLAGVDEQYFGPGTRLTVT.

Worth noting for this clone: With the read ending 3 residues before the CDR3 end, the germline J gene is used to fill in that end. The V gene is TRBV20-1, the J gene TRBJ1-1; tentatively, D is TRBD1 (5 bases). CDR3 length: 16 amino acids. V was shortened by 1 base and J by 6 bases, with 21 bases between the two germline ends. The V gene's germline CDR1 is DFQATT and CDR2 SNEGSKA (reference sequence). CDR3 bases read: TGCAGTGCTAGAGCCCCTAATACAGGCTGGCACCCTGAA. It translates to CSARAPNTGWHPE. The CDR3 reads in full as CSARAPNTGWHPEAFF.

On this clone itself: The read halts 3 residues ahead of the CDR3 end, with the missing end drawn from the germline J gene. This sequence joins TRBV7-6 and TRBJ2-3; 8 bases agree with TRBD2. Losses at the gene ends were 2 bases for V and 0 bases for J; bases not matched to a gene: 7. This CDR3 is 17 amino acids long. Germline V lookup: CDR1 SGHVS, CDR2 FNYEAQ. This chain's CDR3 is CASSLMTSDASTDTQYF. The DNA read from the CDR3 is TGTGCCAGCAGCTTAATGACTAGCGACGCTAGCACAGATACG.

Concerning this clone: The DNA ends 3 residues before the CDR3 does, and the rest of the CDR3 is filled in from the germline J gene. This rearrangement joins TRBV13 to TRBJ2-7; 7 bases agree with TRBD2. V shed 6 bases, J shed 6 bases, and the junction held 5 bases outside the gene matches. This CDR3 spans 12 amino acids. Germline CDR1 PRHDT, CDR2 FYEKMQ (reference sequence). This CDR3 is CASSLTSSEQYF. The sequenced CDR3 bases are TGTGCCAGCAGTTTGACTAGCTCCGAG.

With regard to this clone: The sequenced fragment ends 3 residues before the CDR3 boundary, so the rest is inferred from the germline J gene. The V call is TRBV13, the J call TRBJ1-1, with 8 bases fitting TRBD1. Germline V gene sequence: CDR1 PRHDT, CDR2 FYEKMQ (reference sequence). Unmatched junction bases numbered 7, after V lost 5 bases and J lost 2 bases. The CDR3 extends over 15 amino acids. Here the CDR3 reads CASSPSTGVNTEAFF. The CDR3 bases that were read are TGTGCCAGCAGCCCATCGACAGGGGTAAACACTGAA.

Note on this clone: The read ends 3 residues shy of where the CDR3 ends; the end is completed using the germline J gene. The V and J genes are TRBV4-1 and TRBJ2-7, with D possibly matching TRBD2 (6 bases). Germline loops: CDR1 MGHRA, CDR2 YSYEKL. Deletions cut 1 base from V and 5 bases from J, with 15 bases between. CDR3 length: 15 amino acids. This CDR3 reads CASSQAPRGWDEQYF. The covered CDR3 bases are TGCGCCAGCAGCCAAGCGCCCCGGGGGTGGGACGAG.

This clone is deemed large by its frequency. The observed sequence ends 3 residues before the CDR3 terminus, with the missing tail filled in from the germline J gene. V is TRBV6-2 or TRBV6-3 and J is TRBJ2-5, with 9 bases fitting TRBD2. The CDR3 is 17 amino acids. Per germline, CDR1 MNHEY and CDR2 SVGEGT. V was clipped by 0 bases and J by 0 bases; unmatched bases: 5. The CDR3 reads CASSYSILAGNQETQYF. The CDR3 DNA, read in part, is TGTGCCAGCAGTTACTCGATCCTAGCGGGAAACCAAGAGACC.

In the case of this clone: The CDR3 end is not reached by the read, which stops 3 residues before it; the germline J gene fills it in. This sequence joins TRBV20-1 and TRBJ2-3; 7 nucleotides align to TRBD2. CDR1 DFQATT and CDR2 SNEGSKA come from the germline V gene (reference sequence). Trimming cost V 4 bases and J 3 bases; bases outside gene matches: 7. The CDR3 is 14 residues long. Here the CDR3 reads CSAKVLGGTDTQYF. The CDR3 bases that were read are TGCAGTGCTAAGGTTCTGGGGGGGACAGATACG.

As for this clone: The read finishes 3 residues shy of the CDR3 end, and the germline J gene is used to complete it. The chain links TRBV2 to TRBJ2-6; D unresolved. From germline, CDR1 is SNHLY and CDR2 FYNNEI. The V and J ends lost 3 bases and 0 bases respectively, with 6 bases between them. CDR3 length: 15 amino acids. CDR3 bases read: TGTGCCAGCAGTGAGTTCAACTCTGGGGCCAACGTC. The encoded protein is CASSEFNSGANV. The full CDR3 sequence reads CASSEFNSGANVLTF. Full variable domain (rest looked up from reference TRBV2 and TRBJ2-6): EPEVTQTPSHQVTQMGQEVILRCVPISNHLYFYWYRQILGQKVEFLVSFYNNEISEKSEIFDDQFSVERPDGSNFTLKIRSTKLEDSAMYFCASSEFNSGANVLTFGAGSRLTVL.